This T cell receptor beta chain stems from a study of beta chain features in type 1 diabetes. Every isolated RNA sample was fully reverse transcribed, so sequencing captured expressed TCRB transcripts. Only in-frame clones appear in the TCRdb table, and some are missing; sequencing was by immunoSEQ multiplex PCR. Of 300,000 to 350,000 clones listed, around 8% are singletons. The CDR3 totals 16 residues. Germline V CDR1 and CDR2: LGHNA, YNFKEQ. V gave up 0 bases and J gave up 4 bases, with 12 bases separating them. Sequenced: central memory CD4+ T cells from blood. This clonotype was obtained from a woman younger than 35 in good health. The chain links TRBV4-2 to TRBJ2-2; possibly TRBD2 for D (5 bases). CDR3 DNA sequence: TGTGCCAGCAGCCAAGATCGGCTCGCGGGCACCGGGGAGCTGTTTTTT. Its translation: CASSQDRLAGTGELFF.